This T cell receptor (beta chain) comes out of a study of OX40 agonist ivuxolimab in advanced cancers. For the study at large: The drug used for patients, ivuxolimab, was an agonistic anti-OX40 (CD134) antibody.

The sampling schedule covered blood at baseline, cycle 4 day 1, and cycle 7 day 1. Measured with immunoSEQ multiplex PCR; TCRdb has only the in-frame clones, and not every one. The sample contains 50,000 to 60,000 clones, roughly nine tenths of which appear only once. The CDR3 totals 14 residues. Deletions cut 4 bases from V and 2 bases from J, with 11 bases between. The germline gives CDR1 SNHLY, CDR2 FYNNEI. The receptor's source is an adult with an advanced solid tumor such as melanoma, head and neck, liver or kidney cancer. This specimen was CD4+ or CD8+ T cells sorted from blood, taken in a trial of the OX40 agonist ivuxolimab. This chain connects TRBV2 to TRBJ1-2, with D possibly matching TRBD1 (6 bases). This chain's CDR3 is CASSGGTPNYGYTF. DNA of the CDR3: TGTGCCAGCAGTGGGGGGACACCCAACTATGGCTACACCTTC.